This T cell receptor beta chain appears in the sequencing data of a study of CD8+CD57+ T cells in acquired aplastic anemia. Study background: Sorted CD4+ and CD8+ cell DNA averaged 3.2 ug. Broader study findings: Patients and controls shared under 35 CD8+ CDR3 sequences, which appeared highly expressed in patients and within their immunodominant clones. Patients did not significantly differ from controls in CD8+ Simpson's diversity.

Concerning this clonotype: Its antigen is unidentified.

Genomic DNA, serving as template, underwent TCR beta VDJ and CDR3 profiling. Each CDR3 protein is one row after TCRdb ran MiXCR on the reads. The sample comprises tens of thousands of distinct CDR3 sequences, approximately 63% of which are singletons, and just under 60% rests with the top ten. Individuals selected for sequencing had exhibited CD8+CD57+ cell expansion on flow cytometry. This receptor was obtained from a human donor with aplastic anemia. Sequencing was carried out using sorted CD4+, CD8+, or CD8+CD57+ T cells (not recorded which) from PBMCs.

The CDR3 reads CASSSTTGSEAFF. The CDR3 bases are TGTGCCAGCAGCTCCACTACAGGGAGTGAAGCTTTCTTT. This chain connects TRBV7-6 to TRBJ1-1, with TRBD1 as a possible D gene (6 bases). The CDR3 length is 13 residues. The ends were cut back, 4 bases at V and 7 bases at J, with 13 bases in the middle. Germline CDR1 reads SGHVS; CDR2 reads FNYEAQ.